The next 12 T cell receptor beta chains were all read from a single sample in a study of CD8 T cells in Susac syndrome. An amount of RNA that ranged from roughly 0.5 to 1 ug was reverse transcribed with random hexamers. TCRdb fed the immunoSEQ multiplex PCR reads into MiXCR, producing one record per CDR3 protein. The sample records 40,000 to 60,000 distinct CDR3 sequences, 85% to 95% being singletons. The specimen sequenced was CD8+ T cells from PBMCs. These receptors were obtained from a human donor with multiple sclerosis.

This clonotype showed up just once. This sequence joins TRBV13 and TRBJ2-5, with TRBD2 matching over 16 bases. The CDR3 is 18 amino acids. Trimming took 4 bases from V and 1 from J; bases not matched to a gene: 6. CDR1 is PRHDT and CDR2 is FYEKMQ in the germline V gene (reference sequence). The CDR3 DNA follows: TGTGCCAGCAGCTCGGGACTAGCGGGGGGGCTGGGCCAAGAGACCCAGTACTTC. Protein product: CASSSGLAGGLGQETQYF. The whole variable domain, filled in from reference TRBV13 and TRBJ2-5, reads AAGVIQSPRHLIKEKRETATLKCYPIPRHDTVYWYQQGPGQDPQFLISFYEKMQSDKGSIPDRFSAQQFSDYHSELNMSSLELGDSALYFCASSSGLAGGLGQETQYFGPGTRLLVL.

The V gene is TRBV7-9, the J gene TRBJ2-1, with D possibly TRBD1 on 5 matching bases. From germline, CDR1 is SEHNR and CDR2 FQNEAQ (reference sequence). The CDR3 covers 14 residues. V dropped 4 bases and J dropped 9 bases, with 16 bases sitting between them. CDR3 amino acids: CASSYSTVDSEQFF. CDR3 in DNA: TGTGCCAGCAGCTACTCGACTGTAGACAGTGAGCAGTTCTTC.

V gene TRBV9 combines with J gene TRBJ1-3; no definite D call. CDR3 length equals 15 residues. CDR1 and CDR2 from the germline V gene are SGDLS and YYNGEE. Trimming shortened V by 0 bases and J by 4 bases, and 11 bases separated the two germline ends. CDR3 in DNA: TGTGCCAGCAGCGTAGAAGGAATTATCGGAAACACCATATATTTT. Translation gives CASSVEGIIGNTIYF.

The J gene is TRBJ2-5, the V gene TRBV6-2 or TRBV6-3, with 13 bases fitting TRBD2. This CDR3 has 15 amino acids. In germline, CDR1 is MNHEY, CDR2 SVGEGT. V was clipped by 6 bases and J by 4 bases; unmatched bases: 5. The CDR3 nucleotides are TGTGCCAGCAGGCCGGGACTAGCGGGGTTAGAGACCCAGTACTTC. Translation gives CASRPGLAGLETQYF.

The rearrangement joins TRBV7-9 to TRBJ1-2; D is possibly TRBD1 (5 bases). The CDR3 has 11 amino acids. With 5 bases removed from V and 7 bases from J, the gap between germline ends came to 8 bases. Per germline, CDR1 SEHNR and CDR2 FQNEAQ (reference sequence). The CDR3 here is CASSPQGGYTF. CDR3 coding DNA: TGTGCCAGCAGCCCCCAGGGTGGCTACACCTTC.

This chain connects TRBV27 to TRBJ1-1; no clear D gene. Trimming shortened V by 9 bases and J by 1 base, and 15 bases separated the two germline ends. The CDR3 is made up of 14 amino acids. Germline V lookup: CDR1 MNHEY, CDR2 SMNVEV (reference sequence). The CDR3 region is CASRWTVKNTEAFF. CDR3 DNA: TGTGCCAGTCGATGGACGGTGAAGAACACTGAAGCTTTCTTT.

V and J are TRBV6-4 and TRBJ2-1; D is unclear. Germline-derived CDR1 and CDR2 are MRHNA and SNTAGT. V was pared by 3 bases and J by 5 bases, with 8 bases between. This CDR3 is 13 amino acids long. The CDR3 nucleotides are TGTGCCAGCAGTGAAACAGACAACAATGAGCAGTTCTTC. Translated: CASSETDNNEQFF.

The CDR3 region is CSGQGTSTYEQYF. The CDR3, as DNA: TGCAGCGGACAGGGAACCTCAACCTACGAGCAGTACTTC. The chain uses TRBV29-1 and TRBJ2-7; 7 bases agree with TRBD1. CDR1 SQVTM and CDR2 ANQGSEA come from the germline V gene. V lost 7 bases, J lost 2 bases, and 8 bases stayed unmatched. CDR3 length: 13 amino acids.

In this sample, this clonotype turned up once. The chain recombines TRBV27 with TRBJ2-6; D perhaps matches TRBD2 (5 bases). Trimming left V 5 bases short and J 15 bases short, with 14 bases between. CDR3 length: 12 amino acids. In germline, CDR1 is MNHEY, CDR2 SMNVEV (reference sequence). CDR3 sequence reads: CASSRGMRDLTF. The CDR3 DNA sequence: TGTGCCAGCAGTCGAGGGATGAGAGACCTGACTTTC.

The V and J genes are TRBV15 and TRBJ1-4; D ambiguous. There are 16 residues in the CDR3. Trimming took 0 bases from V and 7 from J, leaving 15 bases between them. Germline V lookup: CDR1 LNHNV, CDR2 YYDKDF (reference sequence). The CDR3 nucleotides read TGTGCCACCAGCAGAGATCATCAGGTCTATGGTGAAAAACTGTTTTTT. This sequence encodes CATSRDHQVYGEKLFF. Looking up the rest from reference TRBV15 and TRBJ1-4 gives the full variable domain: DAMVIQNPRYQVTQFGKPVTLSCSQTLNHNVMYWYQQKSSQAPKLLFHYYDKDFNNEADTPDNFQSRRPNTSFCFLDIRSPGLGDTAMYLCATSRDHQVYGEKLFFGSGTQLSVL.

This chain connects TRBV27 to TRBJ2-2, with D possibly TRBD1 on 6 matching bases. From germline, CDR1 is MNHEY and CDR2 SMNVEV (reference sequence). The CDR3 is made up of 17 amino acids. V shed 7 bases and J shed 2 bases, with 20 bases lying between them. The DNA of the CDR3 is TGTGCCAGCACCACTTTTCACCAGGGGACAAACACCGGGGAGCTGTTTTTT. Amino acid sequence: CASTTFHQGTNTGELFF.

The chain has TRBV20-1 and TRBJ1-2; tentatively, D is TRBD1 (5 bases). Germline-derived CDR1 and CDR2 are DFQATT and SNEGSKA (reference sequence). V was pared by 3 bases and J by 7 bases, with 18 bases between. The CDR3 contains 14 residues. The CDR3 loop is CSASLDQGVGGYTF. The CDR3 DNA follows: TGCAGTGCTAGTCTTGACCAGGGAGTCGGTGGCTACACCTTC.